This record covers a single T cell receptor beta chain. The CDR3 is 13 residues long. Per the germline V gene, CDR1 is SGDLS and CDR2 is YYNGEE. The ends were cut back, 0 bases at V and 8 bases at J, with 11 bases in the middle. PCR was performed using 60 Vbeta and 13 Jbeta primers. Here immunoSEQ multiplex PCR was the method, and the copy in TCRdb shows in-frame clones only, minus some. The table records approximately 130,000 clones, more than 60% of them present only once. These data belong to a study of cytomegalovirus exposure and HLA in healthy donors. Study background: A previous analysis identified 95 million to 130 million unique TCR beta sequences derived from 180 million or so T cells.

V gene TRBV9 combines with J gene TRBJ1-1, with D possibly TRBD1 on 5 matching bases. Sequencing was done on a sample of PBMCs. The receptor comes from a man between 25 and 39 years old in good health and CMV-seronegative. CDR3 DNA sequence: TGTGCCAGCAGCGTAGACAGGCAAAGGGAAGCTTTCTTT. Translated: CASSVDRQREAFF.